A single sample gave rise to the 29 T cell receptor beta chains below, sequenced in a study of T-cell reconstitution after alpha-beta-depleted transplantation in children. Unique molecular identifiers were incorporated during preparation of the TCRbeta library. TCRdb analysed the PCR reads with MiXCR anew, one entry per CDR3 protein. The data contain 440,000 or so distinct CDR3 sequences, approximately 11% of them singletons. The sample was PBMCs from the stem cell graft donor, taken from the stem cell graft. The receptor set was obtained from a human donor who donated a stem cell graft to a child with acute myeloid leukemia.

V gene TRBV20-1 combines with J gene TRBJ1-5, with TRBD1 as a possible D gene (5 bases). The ends were cut back, 4 bases at V and 1 base at J, with 14 bases in the middle. The CDR3 sequence is 15 residues long. Germline CDR1 and CDR2: DFQATT and SNEGSKA (reference sequence). This CDR3 is CSAMTRGVSNQPQHF. DNA of the CDR3: TGCAGTGCTATGACCCGAGGGGTGAGCAATCAGCCCCAGCATTTT.

The CDR3 sequence is CAVGTSRNLGSEQFF. CDR3 DNA sequence: TGTGCCGTAGGGACTAGCAGAAATCTGGGCAGTGAGCAGTTCTTC. The V and J genes are TRBV12-3 or TRBV12-4 and TRBJ2-1, with 9 bases lining up with TRBD2. CDR3 length: 15 residues. Trimming cost V 11 bases and J 9 bases; bases outside gene matches: 17.

Written as DNA, the CDR3 is TGTGCCAGCAGCGTAGTGGGGGAGATTAGCGCTGAAGCTTTCTTT. It translates to CASSVVGEISAEAFF. V is TRBV9 and J is TRBJ1-1; weak D call: TRBD1 (5 bases). The germline CDR1 and CDR2 sequences are SGDLS and YYNGEE. V lost 0 bases and J 6 bases, leaving 15 bases between the germline ends. The CDR3 has 15 residues.

This clonotype was recorded at least ten times. V is TRBV20-1 and J is TRBJ2-3; 8 bases line up with TRBD2. The CDR3 covers 13 residues. Germline CDR1 and CDR2: DFQATT and SNEGSKA (reference sequence). Unmatched junction bases numbered 7, after V lost 5 bases and J lost 6 bases. The CDR3, as DNA: TGCAGTGCTCGGAGGACTAGCCGTGATACGCAGTATTTT. Encoded protein: CSARRTSRDTQYF.

The rearrangement joins TRBV29-1 to TRBJ2-3, with TRBD1 identical over 7 bases. The germline CDR1 and CDR2 sequences are SQVTM and ANQGSEA. The CDR3 loop spans 14 amino acids. The trim removed 4 bases at V and 2 bases at J, leaving 6 bases unmatched. CDR3 sequence (DNA): TGCAGCGTTGCACCGACAGGGAACACAGATACGCAGTATTTT. This encodes CSVAPTGNTDTQYF.

This clonotype appeared many times. The V and J genes are TRBV4-1 and TRBJ2-2, with 12 bases identical to TRBD1. V dropped 4 bases and J dropped 4; count of bases not matched to a gene: 13. This CDR3 is 19 amino acids long. The germline V gene encodes CDR1 MGHRA and CDR2 YSYEKL. The CDR3 bases are TGCGCCAGCAGCCTTATAACCGGGACAGGGGGCCGGACCACCGGGGAGCTGTTTTTT. This translates into CASSLITGTGGRTTGELFF.

V usage is TRBV7-6 and J usage is TRBJ2-7; a possible D gene is TRBD1 (6 bases). The V gene's germline CDR1 is SGHVS and CDR2 FNYEAQ. V dropped 0 bases and J dropped 7 bases, with 19 bases sitting between them. The CDR3 runs to 16 residues. The DNA for the CDR3 is TGTGCCAGCAGCTTAGCCAGGGGCCAAACGTCACGGGAGCAGTACTTC. Its translation is CASSLARGQTSREQYF.

The rearrangement links TRBV20-1 to TRBJ1-5, with 7 positions matching TRBD1. The germline V gene has CDR1 DFQATT and CDR2 SNEGSKA (reference sequence). There are 16 residues in the CDR3. V was clipped by 7 bases and J by 0 bases; unmatched bases: 12. Here the CDR3 reads CSVGTESWNSNQPQHF. The CDR3 coding sequence is TGCAGTGTTGGGACAGAGTCATGGAATAGCAATCAGCCCCAGCATTTT.

A few counts support this clonotype. The chain links TRBV12-3 or TRBV12-4 to TRBJ1-2, with D maybe TRBD1 (6 bases). The CDR3 runs 15 residues. The V gene lost 7 bases and the J gene lost 4 bases, with 19 bases spanning the gap. For the CDR3, the DNA is TGTGCCAGCACTCCCAACCCGACAGGTTCCTATGGCTACACCTTC. Translated, it gives CASTPNPTGSYGYTF.

The chain carries TRBV12-5 and TRBJ2-1, with TRBD2 as a possible D gene (5 bases). The germline gives CDR1 LGHNT, CDR2 FRNRAP. V was trimmed by 5 bases and J by 8 bases, leaving 13 bases between them. CDR3 length equals 13 residues. The CDR3 loop is CASGDYGNDEQFF. In nucleotides, the CDR3 is TGTGCTAGTGGTGACTACGGCAATGATGAGCAGTTCTTC. Variable domain in full (rest from reference TRBV12-5 and TRBJ2-1): DARVTQTPRHKVTEMGQEVTMRCQPILGHNTVFWYRQTMMQGLELLAYFRNRAPLDDSGMPKDRFSAEMPDATLATLKIQPSEPRDSAVYFCASGDYGNDEQFFGPGTRLTVL.

This clonotype was observed a few times. This chain uses TRBV29-1 with TRBJ1-2, with D possibly being TRBD1 (5 bases). Germline V gene sequence: CDR1 SQVTM, CDR2 ANQGSEA. The CDR3 has 16 residues. CDR3 loop: CRTHRVRGRVSKGYTF. Written as DNA, the CDR3 is TGCAGAACTCATCGTGTCCGGGGCAGGGTATCAAAAGGCTACACCTTC.

The chain recombines TRBV6-5 with TRBJ2-5; a weak D match, TRBD2 (6 bases). V was cut by 2 bases and J by 5 bases, with 15 bases left in between. This CDR3 is built from 15 residues. The germline V gene has CDR1 MNHEY and CDR2 SVGAGI. Written as DNA, the CDR3 is TGTGCCAGCAGTTACGGAGGGGTCCAATGGGAGACCCAGTACTTC. Translating gives CASSYGGVQWETQYF.

This clonotype was observed a few times. This chain joins TRBV7-2 and TRBJ1-1; D unresolved. Germline lookup yields CDR1 SGHTA and CDR2 FQGNSA. V lost 4 bases and J 12 bases, leaving 15 bases between the germline ends. The CDR3 spans 12 residues. The CDR3: CASSSPMRVPFF. As DNA, the CDR3 is TGTGCCAGCAGCTCACCGATGAGAGTCCCTTTCTTT.

This rearrangement joins TRBV12-3 or TRBV12-4 to TRBJ2-1, with 13 positions matching TRBD2. V lost 5 bases to trimming and J lost 8 bases; unmatched junction nucleotides: 9. This CDR3 contains 16 residues. The CDR3 bases are TGTGCCAGCAGTCGCCGGACTAGCGGGAGTGGTTATGAGCAGTTCTTC. Amino acid sequence: CASSRRTSGSGYEQFF.

This clonotype was seen a few times. The J gene is TRBJ1-4, the V gene TRBV20-1, with D perhaps matching TRBD1 (6 bases). Germline lookup yields CDR1 DFQATT and CDR2 SNEGSKA (reference sequence). V lost 2 bases and J lost 11, with 18 bases in between. This CDR3 is built from 14 residues. This CDR3 reads CSARPAGGPGKLFF. In DNA, the CDR3 is TGCAGTGCTAGACCCGCGGGGGGGCCGGGGAAACTGTTTTTT.

This clonotype was counted many times. The chain combines TRBV5-6 with TRBJ1-1, with D tentatively TRBD1 (5 bases). V lost 1 base to trimming and J lost 5 bases, with 12 bases between them. CDR3 length: 14 residues. Germline CDR1 and CDR2: SGHDT and YYEEEE. Here the CDR3 reads CASSLSRGGTEAFF. In nucleotides, the CDR3 is TGTGCCAGCAGCTTGTCAAGGGGCGGGACTGAAGCTTTCTTT.

This clonotype has a handful of counts. This chain connects TRBV9 to TRBJ2-1; D is perhaps TRBD2 (5 bases). Germline CDR1 SGDLS, CDR2 YYNGEE. Trimming pared 3 bases from V and 6 bases from J, leaving 16 bases between. The CDR3 is 15 amino acids. The CDR3 region is CASSGPQRWGNEQFF. The CDR3 DNA sequence: TGTGCCAGCAGCGGACCCCAGCGGTGGGGCAATGAGCAGTTCTTC.

V gene TRBV24-1 combines with J gene TRBJ2-1, with unresolved D. V was pared by 5 bases and J by 9 bases, with 16 bases between. The germline gives CDR1 KGHDR, CDR2 SFDVKD. This CDR3 is built from 14 residues. Here the CDR3 DNA reads TGTGCCACCAGTGCCCCAGACAAAAGGAGTGAGCAGTTCTTC. It specifies CATSAPDKRSEQFF.

V is TRBV12-3 or TRBV12-4 and J is TRBJ2-2; D possibly corresponds to TRBD2 (6 bases). The V and J ends lost 8 bases and 0 bases respectively, with 16 bases between them. The CDR3 consists of 16 residues. The DNA of the CDR3 is TGTGCCAGCGATCCTGGGCGGGGTACGAACACCGGGGAGCTGTTTTTT. Its translation is CASDPGRGTNTGELFF.

Many counts were recorded for this clonotype. V is TRBV5-6 and J is TRBJ2-2; maybe TRBD1 (5 bases). Germline CDR1 is SGHDT and CDR2 is YYEEEE. This CDR3 has 16 residues. V lost 4 bases, J lost 3 bases, and 16 bases lay in between. The CDR3 reads CASSDLRVGDTGELFF. In nucleotides, the CDR3 is TGTGCCAGCAGCGACCTACGCGTAGGGGACACCGGGGAGCTGTTTTTT.

The rearrangement links TRBV5-1 to TRBJ1-4, with 8 bases identical to TRBD1. V lost 4 bases to trimming and J lost 8 bases; unmatched junction nucleotides: 7. Germline values: CDR1 SGHRS, CDR2 YFSETQ. This CDR3 contains 14 residues. Here the CDR3 DNA reads TGCGCCAGCAGCCAAACAGGGGGGGAAGAAAAACTGTTTTTT. It encodes CASSQTGGEEKLFF.

This clonotype was seen more than once but under ten times. The rearrangement joins TRBV20-1 to TRBJ1-2; maybe TRBD1 (5 bases). Trimming removed 1 base at V and 7 bases at J, with 19 bases between. This CDR3 has 15 amino acids. Germline loops: CDR1 DFQATT, CDR2 SNEGSKA (reference sequence). This CDR3 is CSARGRGREYGGYTF. The DNA of the CDR3 is TGCAGTGCTAGAGGGCGGGGCAGGGAGTACGGTGGCTACACCTTC.

The table lists this clonotype with many counts. This chain uses TRBV20-1 with TRBJ2-7, with 13 nucleotides matching TRBD2. The CDR3 is 13 residues long. With 6 bases clipped from V and 6 bases from J, the junction kept 5 bases outside the gene matches. The germline CDR1 and CDR2 sequences are DFQATT and SNEGSKA (reference sequence). The CDR3 DNA sequence: TGCAGTGCCCCGGGACTAGCGGGAAGCGAGCAGTACTTC. Protein sequence: CSAPGLAGSEQYF.

The gene calls are TRBV4-1 and TRBJ2-1; D is unresolved. CDR1 is MGHRA, CDR2 YSYEKL, per germline. With 0 bases removed from V and 4 bases from J, the gap between germline ends came to 4 bases. This CDR3 contains 13 residues. This CDR3 reads CASSQEEYNEQFF. The CDR3 nucleotides are TGCGCCAGCAGCCAAGAAGAATACAATGAGCAGTTCTTC.

The sample holds many counts of this clonotype. The V and J genes are TRBV6-5 and TRBJ2-2, with D unclear. This CDR3 region has 14 residues. V lost 7 bases and J 2 bases, leaving 11 bases between the germline ends. Looked up from germline, CDR1 is MNHEY and CDR2 is SVGAGI. The CDR3 DNA follows: TGTGCCAGCACAAAGACATATAACACCGGGGAGCTGTTTTTT. As protein: CASTKTYNTGELFF.

This clonotype was recorded only once. The V and J genes are TRBV27 and TRBJ1-1; no clear D gene. Trimming cost V 5 bases and J 2 bases, with 6 bases left between them. Germline CDR1 MNHEY, CDR2 SMNVEV (reference sequence). The CDR3 has 12 amino acids. This CDR3 is CASSRSNTEAFF. CDR3 coding DNA: TGTGCCAGCAGTCGCAGCAACACTGAAGCTTTCTTT.

This clonotype was observed many times. The CDR3 DNA is TGTGCCAGCAGCTTTCAGACAGGGACACAAGAGACCCAGTACTTC. Translated, it gives CASSFQTGTQETQYF. V gene TRBV5-5 combines with J gene TRBJ2-5, with 7 positions matching TRBD1. Per germline, CDR1 SGHKS and CDR2 YYEKEE (reference sequence). The V gene end was trimmed by 2 bases and the J gene end by 2 bases; junction bases not matched to a gene: 6. CDR3 size: 15 residues.

This clonotype was counted only a few times. CDR3 sequence reads: CSVWTSGRAGGIDTQYF. The CDR3, as DNA: TGCAGCGTGTGGACTAGCGGGAGGGCCGGGGGAATAGATACGCAGTATTTT. The rearrangement uses TRBV29-1 and TRBJ2-3; TRBD2 matches at 15 bases. V was pared by 6 bases and J by 5 bases, with 12 bases of the junction left unmatched. CDR3 length equals 17 residues. Germline values: CDR1 SQVTM, CDR2 ANQGSEA.

The J gene is TRBJ1-4, the V gene TRBV18; TRBD1 is a possible D gene (6 bases). The CDR3 runs 14 residues. Germline V gene data show CDR1 as KGHSH and CDR2 as LQKENI. Trimming shortened V by 2 bases and J by 4 bases, and 8 bases separated the two germline ends. CDR3 sequence: CASSPGTNNEKLFF. The DNA for the CDR3 is TGTGCCAGCTCACCAGGGACAAATAATGAAAAACTGTTTTTT.